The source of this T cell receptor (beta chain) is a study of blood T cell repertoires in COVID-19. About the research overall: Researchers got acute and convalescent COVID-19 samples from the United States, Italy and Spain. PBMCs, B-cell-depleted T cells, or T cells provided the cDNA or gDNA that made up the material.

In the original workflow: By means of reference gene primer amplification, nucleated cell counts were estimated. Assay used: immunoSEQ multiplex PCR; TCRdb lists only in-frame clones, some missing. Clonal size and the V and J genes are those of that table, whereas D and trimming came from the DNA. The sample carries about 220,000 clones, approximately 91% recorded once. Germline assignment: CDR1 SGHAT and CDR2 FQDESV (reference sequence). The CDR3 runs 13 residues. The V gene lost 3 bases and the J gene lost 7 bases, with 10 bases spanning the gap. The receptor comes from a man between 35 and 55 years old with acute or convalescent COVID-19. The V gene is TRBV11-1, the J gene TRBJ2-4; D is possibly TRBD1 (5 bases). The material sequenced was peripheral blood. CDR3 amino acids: CASSFKGLNIQYF. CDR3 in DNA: TGTGCCAGCAGCTTCAAGGGGTTGAACATTCAGTACTTC.